The T cell receptor beta chain under discussion was sequenced for a study of blood T cell repertoires in COVID-19. On the study more broadly: The origin of the acute and convalescent COVID-19 samples was the United States, Italy and Spain. Sample material is recorded as cDNA or gDNA derived from T cells, B-cell-depleted T cells, or PBMCs.

Germline CDR1 is LGHNA and CDR2 is YNFKEQ. The CDR3 is 19 residues long. Trimming took off 1 base at V and 1 base at J, with 22 bases between the two ends. Per the study methods: It was from reference gene primer amplification that nucleated cell counts were estimated. Produced via immunoSEQ multiplex PCR; TCRdb's table is partial and in-frame only. The V and J calls and clone size are taken from that table; D and trimming were inferred from the DNA. The sample gives more than 65,000 clones, about 79% of which show up once; around 24% is in the top ten. The sequence was obtained from a woman in her forties or fifties with acute or convalescent COVID-19. Sequencing was performed on peripheral blood. V gene TRBV4-2 combines with J gene TRBJ1-1; D may be TRBD1 (5 bases). The chain's CDR3 is CASSQGSSGQANKNTEAFF. The CDR3, as DNA: TGTGCCAGCAGCCAAGGTTCAAGTGGACAAGCCAACAAGAACACTGAAGCTTTCTTT.